The present T cell receptor beta chain was sequenced within a study of blood T cell repertoires in COVID-19. Seattle-derived patients entered the study during active infection and were followed longitudinally. In the authors' methods: Nucleated cell number was recorded as an estimate derived from reference gene primer amplification. The protocol was immunoSEQ multiplex PCR, while the TCRdb copy is restricted to in-frame clones and leaves out a portion. That table furnishes V, J and clone size, whereas the DNA furnished D and trimming. The profile shows more than 60,000 clones, 84% of them singletons. Germline CDR1 LNHDA, CDR2 SQIVND (reference sequence). The CDR3 is 14 residues long. Trimming pared 0 bases from V and 7 bases from J, leaving 12 bases between. This clone was seen only once.

The sequence was collected from a middle-aged man with COVID-19, enrolled during active disease. Sample: peripheral blood. This chain connects TRBV19 to TRBJ2-5; D is uncertain. CDR3 bases: TGTGCCAGTAGTATAGATCACGCGGAAATGACCCAGTACTTC. Amino acid sequence: CASSIDHAEMTQYF.